Included here is one T cell receptor (beta chain) sequence, with context. Antigen specificity is unknown. CDR1 and CDR2 (germline): SGHRS, YFSETQ. V gave up 3 bases and J gave up 4 bases, with 14 bases separating them. This CDR3 spans 15 amino acids. Amplification yielded TCR beta CDR3 regions, with RNA transcripts as the source. The TCR CDR3 was amplified in a first-round RT-PCR using the HTBI primer set. MiXCR, applied by TCRdb to the multiplex PCR reads, yields one record per CDR3 protein. The sample contains under 300,000 distinct CDR3 sequences, approximately 23% of which appear only once. This entry belongs to a study of T cells in Graves' hyperthyroidism and ophthalmopathy. Study-wide results and caveats: Appearing also in blood were most of the thyroid clonotypes expanded above 0.001.

Each ophthalmopathy patient scored at least 3 on the Clinical Activity Score and at least 4 on NOSPECS grade, with duration under 3 months. The sequenced sample was blood. This receptor was taken from a man aged 30 to 45 with Graves' ophthalmopathy. The V gene is TRBV5-1, the J gene TRBJ2-1, with TRBD1 as a possible D gene (5 bases). The chain's CDR3 is CASSYRMTDYNEQFF. CDR3 nucleotides: TGCGCCAGCAGCTACAGGATGACGGATTACAATGAGCAGTTCTTC. The whole variable domain, filled in from reference TRBV5-1 and TRBJ2-1, reads KAGVTQTPRYLIKTRGQQVTLSCSPISGHRSVSWYQQTPGQGLQFLFEYFSETQRNKGNFPGRFSGRQFSNSRSEMNVSTLELGDSALYLCASSYRMTDYNEQFFGPGTRLTVL.